Below are 26 T cell receptor beta chains sequenced from a single sample in a study of blood T cell repertoires in COVID-19. Clones were sequenced by immunoSEQ multiplex PCR, and TCRdb holds only the in-frame ones, with some missing. The sample lists about 110,000 clones; just over 85% were seen once. The sample was peripheral blood. The receptors here all came from a human donor in a cohort sampled during active COVID-19.

The chain combines TRBV7-8 with TRBJ2-2; 9 bases agree with TRBD1. The CDR3 length is 16 residues. CDR1 SGHVS and CDR2 FQNEAQ come from the germline V gene. The V segment lost 0 bases and the J segment 5 bases; nucleotides outside the gene matches: 4. CDR3 bases: TGTGCCAGCAGCTTAGCAGGACAGGGGAGGACCGGGGAGCTGTTTTTT. Its protein product is CASSLAGQGRTGELFF.

The chain has TRBV6-5 and TRBJ2-5; D gene uncertain. V gave up 6 bases and J gave up 5 bases, with 19 bases separating them. This CDR3 comprises 15 residues. CDR1 and CDR2 from the germline V gene are MNHEY and SVGAGI. The CDR3 protein is CASSSEWAPQETQYF. The CDR3 DNA reads TGTGCCAGCAGCTCAGAATGGGCCCCGCAGGAGACCCAGTACTTC.

The chain uses TRBV6-5 and TRBJ1-4; a weak D match, TRBD1 (5 bases). CDR1 and CDR2 from the germline V gene are MNHEY and SVGAGI. This CDR3 region has 15 residues. V dropped 0 bases and J dropped 4 bases, with 9 bases sitting between them. In DNA form, the CDR3 reads TGTGCCAGCAGTTACTCGCAGGGAAATAATGAAAAACTGTTTTTT. Translating gives CASSYSQGNNEKLFF.

The gene calls are TRBV13 and TRBJ2-3; 14 nucleotides match TRBD2. The J segment lost 6 bases and the V segment lost 0 bases, leaving 8 bases of the junction unmatched. Per the germline V gene, CDR1 is PRHDT and CDR2 is FYEKMQ (reference sequence). The CDR3 loop spans 18 amino acids. The CDR3 loop is CASSLGESGLAGDDTQYF. CDR3 sequence (DNA): TGTGCCAGCAGCTTAGGCGAATCGGGACTAGCGGGAGATGATACGCAGTATTTT.

The chain is built from TRBV7-9 and TRBJ1-1; D gene ambiguous. Germline V gene lookup returns CDR1 SEHNR and CDR2 FQNEAQ (reference sequence). CDR3 size: 13 residues. The V end lost 6 bases, the J end lost 7 bases, and 15 bases lay between the germline ends. CDR3 amino acids: CASSLRELGEAFF. Written as DNA, the CDR3 is TGTGCCAGCAGTCTACGGGAGCTAGGTGAAGCTTTCTTT.

This chain links TRBV11-2 with TRBJ2-2; D is undetermined. V was pared by 5 bases and J by 4 bases, with 20 bases between. The CDR3 consists of 17 residues. Germline assignment: CDR1 SGHAT and CDR2 FQNNGV. This CDR3 reads CASSPLLNLVGTGELFF. The CDR3 DNA follows: TGTGCCAGCAGCCCACTCTTGAACCTAGTCGGCACCGGGGAGCTGTTTTTT. Full variable domain (rest looked up from reference TRBV11-2 and TRBJ2-2): EAGVAQSPRYKIIEKRQSVAFWCNPISGHATLYWYQQILGQGPKLLIQFQNNGVVDDSQLPKDRFSAERLKGVDSTLKIQPAKLEDSAVYLCASSPLLNLVGTGELFFGEGSRLTVL.

The chain recombines TRBV11-2 with TRBJ2-3; 9 bases map to TRBD1. Trimming cost V 5 bases and J 0 bases; bases outside gene matches: 3. This CDR3 is built from 15 residues. Per the germline V gene, CDR1 is SGHAT and CDR2 is FQNNGV. CDR3 DNA sequence: TGTGCCAGCAGCGATGGACAGGGGAGCACAGATACGCAGTATTTT. This translates into CASSDGQGSTDTQYF.

The chain links TRBV6-6 to TRBJ1-1; D gene uncertain. This CDR3 is built from 13 residues. V was pared by 5 bases and J by 4 bases, with 11 bases between. Germline lookup yields CDR1 MNHNY and CDR2 SVGAGI (reference sequence). The CDR3 loop reads CASSMALGTEAFF. CDR3 bases: TGTGCCAGCAGTATGGCCCTTGGCACTGAAGCTTTCTTT.

The V gene is TRBV2, the J gene TRBJ1-1; no definite D call. There are 13 residues in the CDR3. From germline, CDR1 is SNHLY and CDR2 FYNNEI. The V end was cut by 9 bases, the J end by 5 bases, with 16 bases between. The CDR3 loop is CASSSLDRTEAFF. In DNA, the CDR3 is TGTGCCAGTTCCTCCCTAGACCGAACTGAAGCTTTCTTT.

Here the CDR3 DNA reads TGTGCCAGTACCCAATACAATGAGCAGTTCTTC. This encodes CASTQYNEQFF. The genes are TRBV19 and TRBJ2-1; the D is unclear. The CDR3 is 11 residues long. The V end was cut by 7 bases, the J end by 4 bases, with 5 bases between. Germline V gene sequence: CDR1 LNHDA, CDR2 SQIVND (reference sequence).

Here the CDR3 DNA reads TGTGCCAGTAGTATGCTAGGTGGGGGAGGCACTGAAGCTTTCTTT. It is translated as CASSMLGGGGTEAFF. V and J are TRBV19 and TRBJ1-1, with D possibly TRBD1 on 5 matching bases. The CDR3 has 15 amino acids. CDR1 is LNHDA and CDR2 is SQIVND in the germline V gene (reference sequence). V was cut by 3 bases and J by 4 bases, with 15 bases left in between.

Only one count was recorded for this clone. The J gene is TRBJ1-1, the V gene TRBV19, with TRBD1 matching over 7 bases. The CDR3 loop spans 15 amino acids. V lost 6 bases to trimming and J lost 1 base; unmatched junction nucleotides: 8. Germline-derived CDR1 and CDR2 are LNHDA and SQIVND (reference sequence). Written as DNA, the CDR3 is TGTGCCAGTAGCCGAAAGGGACAGTCGAACACTGAAGCTTTCTTT. The encoded protein is CASSRKGQSNTEAFF.

This chain connects TRBV4-1 to TRBJ2-1; 8 bases align to TRBD2. CDR3 length: 19 amino acids. V shed 4 bases, J shed 10 bases, and the junction held 24 bases outside the gene matches. Germline-derived CDR1 and CDR2 are MGHRA and YSYEKL. The CDR3 spells CASSLSGPLRGGRENEQFF. In DNA, the CDR3 is TGCGCCAGCAGCCTAAGTGGGCCACTTCGGGGGGGCAGGGAGAACGAGCAGTTCTTC.

The rearrangement joins TRBV19 to TRBJ2-3, with 9 positions matching TRBD2. Germline V gene lookup returns CDR1 LNHDA and CDR2 SQIVND (reference sequence). With V trimmed by 4 bases and J by 3 bases, 5 bases remained unmatched. This CDR3 has 15 residues. The CDR3 nucleotides are TGTGCCAGTAGTACGAGGACTAGCGATACAGATACGCAGTATTTT. Translating gives CASSTRTSDTDTQYF.

The V call is TRBV3-1 (or the pseudogene TRBV3-2), the J call TRBJ1-1; D possibly corresponds to TRBD1 (5 bases). Germline CDR1 and CDR2: LGHDT and YNNKEL (reference sequence). The CDR3 is made up of 14 amino acids. V dropped 4 bases and J dropped 1 base, with 10 bases sitting between them. CDR3 nucleotides: TGTGCCAGCAGCCGGCGGGGGGGGAACACTGAAGCTTTCTTT. Translation: CASSRRGGNTEAFF.

The chain combines TRBV7-8 with TRBJ2-5, with 12 bases aligning to TRBD2. This CDR3 spans 15 amino acids. V lost 5 bases to trimming and J lost 2 bases; unmatched junction nucleotides: 3. Germline CDR1 SGHVS, CDR2 FQNEAQ. The CDR3 sequence: CASSVTSGGQETQYF. The CDR3 DNA is TGTGCCAGCAGCGTAACTAGCGGGGGGCAAGAGACCCAGTACTTC. Full variable domain (remainder filled in from reference TRBV7-8 and TRBJ2-5): GAGVSQSPRYKVAKRGQDVALRCDPISGHVSLFWYQQALGQGPEFLTYFQNEAQLDKSGLPSDRFFAERPEGSVSTLKIQRTQQEDSAVYLCASSVTSGGQETQYFGPGTRLLVL.

V gene TRBV5-1 combines with J gene TRBJ2-3, with TRBD2 matching over 12 bases. J gave up 4 bases and V 2 bases, and 5 bases lay outside the gene matches. CDR1 is SGHRS and CDR2 is YFSETQ in the germline V gene. The length of the CDR3 is 16 residues. CDR3 coding DNA: TGCGCCAGCAGCTTAGCTAGCGGGAGGGACTCAGATACGCAGTATTTT. It is translated as CASSLASGRDSDTQYF.

The V call is TRBV20-1, the J call TRBJ2-7; TRBD1 agrees at 8 bases. The CDR3 consists of 16 residues. V shed 3 bases and J 0 bases; nucleotides not matched to a gene: 10. Looked up from germline, CDR1 is DFQATT and CDR2 is SNEGSKA (reference sequence). This CDR3 is CSASDTGGRLSYEQYF. Here the CDR3 DNA reads TGCAGTGCTAGTGATACAGGGGGACGCCTCTCCTACGAGCAGTACTTC.

In DNA, the CDR3 is TGTGCCAGCAGCGTAGGTTCAGGGGAAGTCGGCGGGGAGCTGTTTTTT. Translating it yields CASSVGSGEVGGELFF. The chain uses TRBV9 and TRBJ2-2; weak D call: TRBD1 (6 bases). The CDR3 sequence is 16 residues long. In germline, CDR1 is SGDLS, CDR2 YYNGEE. V shed 0 bases and J shed 7 bases, with 16 bases lying between them.

The rearrangement joins TRBV9 to TRBJ2-1; D unresolved. Germline-derived CDR1 and CDR2 are SGDLS and YYNGEE. V lost 3 bases, J lost 8 bases, and 12 bases lay in between. The CDR3 consists of 13 residues. The CDR3 nucleotides are TGTGCCAGCAGCGACGGGTTCGGCGATGAGCAGTTCTTC. Encoded protein: CASSDGFGDEQFF.

The rearrangement joins TRBV7-9 to TRBJ1-1; D is perhaps TRBD1 (6 bases). Per germline, CDR1 SEHNR and CDR2 FQNEAQ (reference sequence). The V and J ends lost 2 bases and 1 base respectively, with 8 bases between them. The CDR3 sequence is 14 residues long. The CDR3 DNA reads TGTGCCAGCAGCTTAACGACAGGGAACACTGAAGCTTTCTTT. Translating it yields CASSLTTGNTEAFF.

V gene TRBV12-3 or TRBV12-4 combines with J gene TRBJ1-1; TRBD1 might be the D (6 bases). The CDR3 is 11 residues long. V gave up 2 bases and J gave up 11 bases, with 9 bases separating them. The CDR3 nucleotides read TGTGCCAGCAGTTTAAGGGGGAAGGCTTTCTTT. It is translated as CASSLRGKAFF.

The chain employs TRBV6-2 or TRBV6-3 and TRBJ1-5; D unclear. The CDR3 is 15 residues long. Germline CDR1 is MNHEY and CDR2 is SVGEGT. V was cut by 4 bases and J by 5 bases, with 15 bases left in between. The CDR3 protein is CASSSPLLGDQPQHF. In DNA, the CDR3 is TGTGCCAGCAGTTCCCCTCTCCTCGGGGATCAGCCCCAGCATTTT.

The gene calls are TRBV9 and TRBJ2-7; D is perhaps TRBD2 (6 bases). V was cut by 3 bases and J by 2 bases, with 12 bases left in between. CDR1 and CDR2 from the germline V gene are SGDLS and YYNGEE. This CDR3 is built from 14 residues. This chain's CDR3 is CASSAGGSTYEQYF. Written as DNA, the CDR3 is TGTGCCAGCAGCGCCGGGGGATCGACCTACGAGCAGTACTTC.

The V and J genes are TRBV23-1 and TRBJ2-7; the match to TRBD1 covers 8 bases. TRBV23-1 is filed as an ORF, its function uncertain. After removal of 10 bases from V and 0 bases from J, the junction contained 8 bases not matched to a gene. The CDR3 is made up of 14 amino acids. CDR3 in DNA: TGCGCCATACTAGGGACAGGACTCTCCTACGAGCAGTACTTC. Protein: CAILGTGLSYEQYF.

V is TRBV7-8 and J is TRBJ1-6; D not certain. Germline V gene lookup returns CDR1 SGHVS and CDR2 FQNEAQ. This CDR3 has 13 amino acids. V dropped 5 bases and J dropped 12 bases, with 14 bases sitting between them. This CDR3 is CASSEETAQPLHF. The CDR3 DNA follows: TGTGCCAGCAGCGAGGAGACGGCTCAACCCCTCCACTTT.